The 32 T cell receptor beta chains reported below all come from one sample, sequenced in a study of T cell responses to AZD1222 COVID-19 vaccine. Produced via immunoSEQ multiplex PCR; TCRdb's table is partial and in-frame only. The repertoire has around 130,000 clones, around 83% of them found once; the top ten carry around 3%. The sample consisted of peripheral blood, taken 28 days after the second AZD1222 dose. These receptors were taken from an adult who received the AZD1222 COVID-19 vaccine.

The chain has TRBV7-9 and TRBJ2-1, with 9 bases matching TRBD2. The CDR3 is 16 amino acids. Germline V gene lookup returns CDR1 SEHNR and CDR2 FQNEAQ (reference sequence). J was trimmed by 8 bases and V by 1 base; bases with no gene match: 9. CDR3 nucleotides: TGTGCCAGCAGCTTAGACTCTGCGGGGGGGACCGATGAGCAGTTCTTC. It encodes CASSLDSAGGTDEQFF.

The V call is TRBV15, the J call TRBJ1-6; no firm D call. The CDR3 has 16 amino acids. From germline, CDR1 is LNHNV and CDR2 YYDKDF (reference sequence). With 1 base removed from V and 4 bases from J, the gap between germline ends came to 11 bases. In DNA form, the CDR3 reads TGTGCCACCAGCAGAGGGGCAGGACTTTATAATTCACCCCTCCACTTT. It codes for CATSRGAGLYNSPLHF.

DNA for the CDR3: TGTGCCATCAAGCAGCCCGGGACAGGCGAGCAGCCCCAGCATTTT. Amino acid sequence: CAIKQPGTGEQPQHF. V usage is TRBV10-3 and J usage is TRBJ1-5, with TRBD1 identical over 8 bases. The CDR3 is 15 residues long. Germline V gene lookup returns CDR1 ENHRY and CDR2 SYGVKD. V lost 7 bases, J lost 7 bases, and 12 bases stayed unmatched.

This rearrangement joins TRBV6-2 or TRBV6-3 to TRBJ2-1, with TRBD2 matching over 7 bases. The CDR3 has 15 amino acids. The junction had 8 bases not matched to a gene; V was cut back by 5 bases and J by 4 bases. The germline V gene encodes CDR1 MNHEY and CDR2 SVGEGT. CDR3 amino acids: CASSRGVFGYNEQFF. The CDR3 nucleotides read TGTGCCAGCAGTCGGGGGGTCTTCGGATACAATGAGCAGTTCTTC.

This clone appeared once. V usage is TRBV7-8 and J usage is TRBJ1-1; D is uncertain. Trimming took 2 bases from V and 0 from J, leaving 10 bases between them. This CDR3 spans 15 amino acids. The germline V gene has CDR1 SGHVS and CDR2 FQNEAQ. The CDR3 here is CASSLSTLMNTEAFF. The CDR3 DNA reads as TGTGCCAGCAGCTTATCTACTCTCATGAACACTGAAGCTTTCTTT.

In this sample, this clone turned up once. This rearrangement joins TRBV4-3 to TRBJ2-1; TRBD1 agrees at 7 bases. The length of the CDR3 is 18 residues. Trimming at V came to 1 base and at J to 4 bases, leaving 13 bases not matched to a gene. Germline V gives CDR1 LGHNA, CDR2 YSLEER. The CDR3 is CASSQAEGAGPTYNEQFF. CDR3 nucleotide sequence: TGCGCCAGCAGCCAAGCCGAGGGGGCAGGGCCTACTTACAATGAGCAGTTCTTC.

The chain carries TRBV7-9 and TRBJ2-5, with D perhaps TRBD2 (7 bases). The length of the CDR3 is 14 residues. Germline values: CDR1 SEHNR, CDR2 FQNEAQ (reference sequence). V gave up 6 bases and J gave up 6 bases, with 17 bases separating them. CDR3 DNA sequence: TGTGCCAGCAGTACCGAGGGGGGGAAACAGACCCAGTACTTC. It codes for CASSTEGGKQTQYF.

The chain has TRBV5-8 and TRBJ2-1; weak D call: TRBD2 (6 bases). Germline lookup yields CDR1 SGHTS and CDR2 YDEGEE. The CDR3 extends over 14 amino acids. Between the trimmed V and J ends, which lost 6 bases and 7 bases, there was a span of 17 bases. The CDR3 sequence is CASIRGRAGNEQFF. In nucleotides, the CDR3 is TGTGCCAGCATCCGGGGCAGGGCGGGAAATGAGCAGTTCTTC.

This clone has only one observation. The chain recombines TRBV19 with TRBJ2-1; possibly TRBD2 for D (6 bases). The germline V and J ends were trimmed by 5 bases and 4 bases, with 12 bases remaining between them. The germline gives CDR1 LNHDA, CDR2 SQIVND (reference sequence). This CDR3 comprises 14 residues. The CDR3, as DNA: TGTGCCAGTAGTCCGCGGCGGGGTTACAATGAGCAGTTCTTC. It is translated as CASSPRRGYNEQFF.

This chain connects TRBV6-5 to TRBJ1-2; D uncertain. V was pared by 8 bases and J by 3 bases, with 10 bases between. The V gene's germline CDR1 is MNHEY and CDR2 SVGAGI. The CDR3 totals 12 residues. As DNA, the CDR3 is TGTGCCAGCTGGGCGTTGGACTATGGCTACACCTTC. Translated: CASWALDYGYTF.

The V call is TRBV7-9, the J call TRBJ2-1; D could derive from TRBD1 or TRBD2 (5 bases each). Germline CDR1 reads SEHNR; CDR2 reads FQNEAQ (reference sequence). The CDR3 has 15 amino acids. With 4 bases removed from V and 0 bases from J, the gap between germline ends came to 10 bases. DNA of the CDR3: TGTGCCAGCAGCTCTAGCAGGGACTCCTACAATGAGCAGTTCTTC. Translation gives CASSSSRDSYNEQFF. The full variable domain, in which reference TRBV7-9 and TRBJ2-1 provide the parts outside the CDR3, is DTGVSQNPRHKITKRGQNVTFRCDPISEHNRLYWYRQTLGQGPEFLTYFQNEAQLEKSRLLSDRFSAERPKGSFSTLEIQRTEQGDSAMYLCASSSSRDSYNEQFFGPGTRLTVL.

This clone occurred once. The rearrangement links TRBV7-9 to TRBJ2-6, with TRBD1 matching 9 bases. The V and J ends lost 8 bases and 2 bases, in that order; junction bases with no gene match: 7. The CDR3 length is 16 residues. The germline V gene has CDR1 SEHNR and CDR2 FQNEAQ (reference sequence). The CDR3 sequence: CASSPQGAPGANVLTF. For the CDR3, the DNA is TGTGCCAGCTCGCCACAGGGGGCTCCTGGGGCCAACGTCCTGACTTTC.

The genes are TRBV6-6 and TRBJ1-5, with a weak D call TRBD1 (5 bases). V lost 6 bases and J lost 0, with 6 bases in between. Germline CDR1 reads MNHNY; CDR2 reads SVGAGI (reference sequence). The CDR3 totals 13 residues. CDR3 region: CASSRDSNQPQHF. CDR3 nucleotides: TGTGCCAGCAGCAGGGATAGCAATCAGCCCCAGCATTTT.

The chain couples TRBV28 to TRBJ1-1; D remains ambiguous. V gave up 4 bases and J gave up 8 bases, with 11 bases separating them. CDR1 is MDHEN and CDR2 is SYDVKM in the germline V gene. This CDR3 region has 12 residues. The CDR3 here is CASSSPLPEAFF. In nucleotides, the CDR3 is TGTGCCAGCAGTTCCCCCCTCCCGGAAGCTTTCTTT.

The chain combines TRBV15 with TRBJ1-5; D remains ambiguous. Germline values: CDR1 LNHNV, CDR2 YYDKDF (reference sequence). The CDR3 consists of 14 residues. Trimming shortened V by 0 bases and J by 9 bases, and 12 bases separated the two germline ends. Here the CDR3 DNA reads TGTGCCACCAGCAGAGATGGTTATGGCGGGCCCCAGCATTTT. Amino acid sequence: CATSRDGYGGPQHF.

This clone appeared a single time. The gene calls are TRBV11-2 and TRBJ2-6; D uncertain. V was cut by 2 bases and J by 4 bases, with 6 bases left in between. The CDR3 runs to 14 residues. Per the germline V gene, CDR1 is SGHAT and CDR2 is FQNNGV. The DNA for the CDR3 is TGTGCCAGCAGCTTATCCCCCGGGGCCAACGTCCTGACTTTC. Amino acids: CASSLSPGANVLTF.

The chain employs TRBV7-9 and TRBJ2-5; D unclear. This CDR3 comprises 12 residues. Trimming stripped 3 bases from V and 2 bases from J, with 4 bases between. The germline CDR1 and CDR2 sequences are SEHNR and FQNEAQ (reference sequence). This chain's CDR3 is CASSFPQETQYF. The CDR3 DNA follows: TGTGCCAGCAGCTTCCCACAAGAGACCCAGTACTTC.

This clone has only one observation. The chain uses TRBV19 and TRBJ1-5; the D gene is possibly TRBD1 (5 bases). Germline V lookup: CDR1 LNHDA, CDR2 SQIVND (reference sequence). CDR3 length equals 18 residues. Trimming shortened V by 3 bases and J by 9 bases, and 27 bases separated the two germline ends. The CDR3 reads CASSISLGGVGSGWPQHF. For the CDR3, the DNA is TGTGCCAGTAGTATCTCGCTGGGGGGAGTAGGATCAGGTTGGCCCCAGCATTTT.

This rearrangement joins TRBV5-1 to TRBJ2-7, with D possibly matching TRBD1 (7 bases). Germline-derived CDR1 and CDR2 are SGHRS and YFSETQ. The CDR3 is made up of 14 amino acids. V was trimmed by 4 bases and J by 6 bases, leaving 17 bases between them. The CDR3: CASSTGTDGGEQYF. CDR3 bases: TGCGCCAGCAGCACCGGGACAGACGGGGGCGAGCAGTACTTC.

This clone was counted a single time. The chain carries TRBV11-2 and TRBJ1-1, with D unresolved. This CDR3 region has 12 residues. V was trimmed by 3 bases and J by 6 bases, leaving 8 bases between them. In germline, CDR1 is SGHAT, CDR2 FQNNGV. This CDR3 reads CASSFVGAEAFF. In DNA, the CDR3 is TGTGCCAGCAGCTTTGTAGGCGCTGAAGCTTTCTTT.

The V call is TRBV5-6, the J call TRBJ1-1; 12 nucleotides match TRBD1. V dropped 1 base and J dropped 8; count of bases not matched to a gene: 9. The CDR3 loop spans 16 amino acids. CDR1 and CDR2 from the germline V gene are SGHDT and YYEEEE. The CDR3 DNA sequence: TGTGCCAGCAGCTTGAGGGACAGGGGGCCCGTCTCGGAAGCTTTCTTT. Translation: CASSLRDRGPVSEAFF.

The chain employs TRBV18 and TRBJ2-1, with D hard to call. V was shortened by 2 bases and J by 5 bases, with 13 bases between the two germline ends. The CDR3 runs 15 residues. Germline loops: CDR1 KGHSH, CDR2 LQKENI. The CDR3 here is CASSPSSTQNNEQFF. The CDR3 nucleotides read TGTGCCAGCTCACCAAGCTCTACGCAGAACAATGAGCAGTTCTTC.

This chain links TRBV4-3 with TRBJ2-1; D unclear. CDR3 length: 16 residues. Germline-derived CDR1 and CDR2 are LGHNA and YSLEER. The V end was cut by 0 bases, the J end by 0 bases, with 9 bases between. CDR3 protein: CASSQEMATSYNEQFF. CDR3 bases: TGCGCCAGCAGCCAAGAGATGGCCACCTCCTACAATGAGCAGTTCTTC.

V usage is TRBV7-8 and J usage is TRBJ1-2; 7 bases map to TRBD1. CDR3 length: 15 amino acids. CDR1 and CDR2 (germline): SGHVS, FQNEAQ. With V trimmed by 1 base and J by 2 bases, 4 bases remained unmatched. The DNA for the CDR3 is TGTGCCAGCAGCTTAGTAGGGACAGTCAACTATGGCTACACCTTC. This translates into CASSLVGTVNYGYTF.

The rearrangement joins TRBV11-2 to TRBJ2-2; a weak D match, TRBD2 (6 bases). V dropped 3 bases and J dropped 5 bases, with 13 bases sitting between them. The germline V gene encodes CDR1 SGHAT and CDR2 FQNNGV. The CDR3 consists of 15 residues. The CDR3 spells CASSFGGIITGELFF. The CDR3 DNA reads TGTGCCAGCAGCTTTGGGGGGATAATTACCGGGGAGCTGTTTTTT.

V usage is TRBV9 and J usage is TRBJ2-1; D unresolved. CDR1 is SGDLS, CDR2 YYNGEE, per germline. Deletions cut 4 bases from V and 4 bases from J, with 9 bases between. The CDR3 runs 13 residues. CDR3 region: CASSSRWYNEQFF. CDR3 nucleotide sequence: TGTGCCAGCAGCTCGAGATGGTACAATGAGCAGTTCTTC.

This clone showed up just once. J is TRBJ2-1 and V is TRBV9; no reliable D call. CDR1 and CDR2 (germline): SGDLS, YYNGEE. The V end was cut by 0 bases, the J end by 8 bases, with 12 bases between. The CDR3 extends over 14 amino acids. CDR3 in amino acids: CASSVEGQWDEQFF. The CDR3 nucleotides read TGTGCCAGCAGCGTAGAGGGCCAATGGGATGAGCAGTTCTTC.

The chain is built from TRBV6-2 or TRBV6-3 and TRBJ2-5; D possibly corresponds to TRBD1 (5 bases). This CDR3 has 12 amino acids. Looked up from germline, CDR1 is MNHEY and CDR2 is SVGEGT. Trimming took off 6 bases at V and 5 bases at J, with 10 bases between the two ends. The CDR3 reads CASSRDLETQYF. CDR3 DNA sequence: TGTGCCAGCAGCAGGGATTTGGAGACCCAGTACTTC.

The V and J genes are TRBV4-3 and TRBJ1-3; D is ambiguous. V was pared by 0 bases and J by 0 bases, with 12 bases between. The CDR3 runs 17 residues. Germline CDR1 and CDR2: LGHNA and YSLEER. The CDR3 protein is CASSQEPGLSSGNTIYF. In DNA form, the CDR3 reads TGCGCCAGCAGCCAAGAGCCAGGCCTTAGCTCTGGAAACACCATATATTTT.

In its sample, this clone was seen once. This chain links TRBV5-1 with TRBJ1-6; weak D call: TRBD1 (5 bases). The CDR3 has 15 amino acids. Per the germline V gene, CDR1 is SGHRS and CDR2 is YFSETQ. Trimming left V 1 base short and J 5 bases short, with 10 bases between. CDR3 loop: CASSLLGPDNSPLHF. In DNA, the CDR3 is TGCGCCAGCAGCTTGCTGGGACCCGATAATTCACCCCTCCACTTT.

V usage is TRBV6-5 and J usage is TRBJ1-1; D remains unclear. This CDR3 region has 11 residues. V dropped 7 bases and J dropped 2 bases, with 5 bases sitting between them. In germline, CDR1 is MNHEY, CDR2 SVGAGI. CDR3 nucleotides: TGTGCCAGCACGAGAAACACTGAAGCTTTCTTT. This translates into CASTRNTEAFF.

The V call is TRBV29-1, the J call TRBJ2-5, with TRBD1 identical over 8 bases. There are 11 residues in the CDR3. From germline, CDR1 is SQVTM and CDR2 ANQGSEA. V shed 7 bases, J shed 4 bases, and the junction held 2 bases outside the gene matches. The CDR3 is CSADRGETQYF. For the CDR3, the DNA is TGCAGCGCCGACAGGGGAGAGACCCAGTACTTC. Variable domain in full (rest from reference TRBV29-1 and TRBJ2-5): SAVISQKPSRDICQRGTSLTIQCQVDSQVTMMFWYRQQPGQSLTLIATANQGSEATYESGFVIDKFPISRPNLTFSTLTVSNMSPEDSSIYLCSADRGETQYFGPGTRLLVL.